This T cell receptor (beta chain) was found in a study of shared clonotypes between healthy human individuals. Overall study results and limits: Tissue TCR repertoires likely differ from these blood-only repertoires. Richness estimates generally favored naive over memory subsets.

Looked up from germline, CDR1 is SGHRS and CDR2 is YFSETQ. CDR3 length: 16 amino acids. V was cut by 4 bases and J by 0 bases, with 13 bases left in between. Generated by immunoSEQ multiplex PCR, the TCRdb table keeps only in-frame clones and is missing some. The sample contains some 2,100,000 clones, under 97% of which appear only once. Each sample came from a Caucasian adult donor living in Nashville, Tennessee. Memory CD4+ cells were the fraction left after CD45RA+ naive selection. A word on this clone: The antigen is not known.

The sequencing input was naive CD4+ T cells sorted from blood. Sample subset: CD45RA+ positively selected. The sequence came from a man between 18 and 35 years old in good health. The chain couples TRBV5-1 to TRBJ2-2; the D gene is possibly TRBD1 (5 bases). This chain's CDR3 is CASSLRTPTNTGELFF. The CDR3 DNA sequence: TGCGCCAGCAGCCTTCGGACACCCACGAACACCGGGGAGCTGTTTTTT.